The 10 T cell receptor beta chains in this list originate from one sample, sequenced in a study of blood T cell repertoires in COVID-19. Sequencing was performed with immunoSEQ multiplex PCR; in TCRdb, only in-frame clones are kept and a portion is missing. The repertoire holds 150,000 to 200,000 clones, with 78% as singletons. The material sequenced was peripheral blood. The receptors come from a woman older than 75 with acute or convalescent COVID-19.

The CDR3 DNA sequence: TGCGCCAGCAGCCCGGGGACAGGGGGCAGTAGCAATCAGCCCCAGCATTTT. It encodes CASSPGTGGSSNQPQHF. V usage is TRBV5-1 and J usage is TRBJ1-5; 12 bases map to TRBD1. Germline values: CDR1 SGHRS, CDR2 YFSETQ. There are 17 residues in the CDR3. J lost 0 bases, V lost 4 bases, and 5 bases had no gene match.

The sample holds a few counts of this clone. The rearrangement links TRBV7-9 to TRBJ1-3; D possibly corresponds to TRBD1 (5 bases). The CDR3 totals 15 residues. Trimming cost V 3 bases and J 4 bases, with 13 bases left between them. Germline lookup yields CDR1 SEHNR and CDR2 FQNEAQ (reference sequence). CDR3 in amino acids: CASSLAEGWGNTIYF. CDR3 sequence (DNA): TGTGCCAGCAGCTTGGCGGAGGGGTGGGGAAACACCATATATTTT.

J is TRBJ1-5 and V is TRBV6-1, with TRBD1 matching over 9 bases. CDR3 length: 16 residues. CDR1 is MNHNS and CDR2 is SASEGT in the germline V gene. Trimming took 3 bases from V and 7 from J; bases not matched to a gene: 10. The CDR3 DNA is TGTGCCAGCAGTGACCTGGGACAGGGCGTGAGGCAGCCCCAGCATTTT. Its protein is CASSDLGQGVRQPQHF.

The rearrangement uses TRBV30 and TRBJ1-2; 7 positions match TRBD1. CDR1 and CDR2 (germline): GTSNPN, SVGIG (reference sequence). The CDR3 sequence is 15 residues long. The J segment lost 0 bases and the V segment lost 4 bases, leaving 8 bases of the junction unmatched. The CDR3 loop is CAWKTRQGANYGYTF. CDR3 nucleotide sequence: TGTGCCTGGAAGACCCGACAGGGAGCTAACTATGGCTACACCTTC. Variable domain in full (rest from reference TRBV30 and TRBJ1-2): SQTIHQWPATLVQPVGSPLSLECTVEGTSNPNLYWYRQAAGRGLQLLFYSVGIGQISSEVPQNLSASRPQDRQFILSSKKLLLSDSGFYLCAWKTRQGANYGYTFGSGTRLTVV.

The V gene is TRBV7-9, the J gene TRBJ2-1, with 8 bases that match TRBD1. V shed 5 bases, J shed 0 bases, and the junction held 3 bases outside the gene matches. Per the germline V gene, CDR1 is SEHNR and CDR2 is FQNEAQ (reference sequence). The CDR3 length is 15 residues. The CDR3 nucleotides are TGTGCCAGCAGCCGGCAGGGGGCCTCCTACAATGAGCAGTTCTTC. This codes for CASSRQGASYNEQFF.

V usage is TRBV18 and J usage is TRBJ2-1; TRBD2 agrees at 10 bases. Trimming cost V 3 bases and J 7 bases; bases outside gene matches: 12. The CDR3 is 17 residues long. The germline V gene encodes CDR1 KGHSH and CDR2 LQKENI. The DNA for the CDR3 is TGTGCCAGCTCACCGCTAATATCTAGCGGGAGAGGGAATGAGCAGTTCTTC. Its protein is CASSPLISSGRGNEQFF.

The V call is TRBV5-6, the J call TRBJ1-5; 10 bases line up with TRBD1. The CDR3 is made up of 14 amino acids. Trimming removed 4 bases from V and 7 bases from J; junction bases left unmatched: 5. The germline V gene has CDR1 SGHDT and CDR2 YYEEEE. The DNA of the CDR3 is TGTGCCAGCAGCCTGACAGGGGGCTTACAGCCCCAGCATTTT. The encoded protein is CASSLTGGLQPQHF.

CDR3 sequence: CASSIRGPANQPQHF. In DNA, the CDR3 is TGTGCCAGTAGTATAAGAGGGCCGGCAAATCAGCCCCAGCATTTT. V usage is TRBV19 and J usage is TRBJ1-5; D is undetermined. CDR3 length: 15 amino acids. V lost 2 bases and J lost 4, with 12 bases in between. Per germline, CDR1 LNHDA and CDR2 SQIVND (reference sequence).

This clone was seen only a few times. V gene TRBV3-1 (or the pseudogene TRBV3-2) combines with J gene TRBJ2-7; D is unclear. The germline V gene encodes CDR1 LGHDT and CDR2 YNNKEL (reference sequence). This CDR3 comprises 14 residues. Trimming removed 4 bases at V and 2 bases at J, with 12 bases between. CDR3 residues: CASSPPGPAYEQYF. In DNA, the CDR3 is TGTGCCAGCAGCCCACCTGGGCCAGCCTACGAGCAGTACTTC.

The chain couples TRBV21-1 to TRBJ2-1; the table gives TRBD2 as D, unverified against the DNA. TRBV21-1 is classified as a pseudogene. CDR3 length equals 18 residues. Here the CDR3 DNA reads TGTGCCAGCAGCCAAAGGGGTCTAGTGGGGGGGCTCGACAATGAGCAGTTCTTC. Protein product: CASSQRGLVGGLDNEQFF.